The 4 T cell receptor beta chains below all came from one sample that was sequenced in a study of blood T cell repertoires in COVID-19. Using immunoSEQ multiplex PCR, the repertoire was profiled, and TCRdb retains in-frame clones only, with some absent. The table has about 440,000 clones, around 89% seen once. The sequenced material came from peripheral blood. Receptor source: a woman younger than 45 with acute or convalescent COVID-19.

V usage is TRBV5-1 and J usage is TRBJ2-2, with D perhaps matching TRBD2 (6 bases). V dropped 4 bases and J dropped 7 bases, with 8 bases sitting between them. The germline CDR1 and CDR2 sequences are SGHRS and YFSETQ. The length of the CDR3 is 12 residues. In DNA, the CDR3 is TGCGCCAGCAGCCACGGGGGCGGGGAGCTGTTTTTT. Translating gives CASSHGGGELFF. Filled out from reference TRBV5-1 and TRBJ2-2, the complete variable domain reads KAGVTQTPRYLIKTRGQQVTLSCSPISGHRSVSWYQQTPGQGLQFLFEYFSETQRNKGNFPGRFSGRQFSNSRSEMNVSTLELGDSALYLCASSHGGGELFFGEGSRLTVL.

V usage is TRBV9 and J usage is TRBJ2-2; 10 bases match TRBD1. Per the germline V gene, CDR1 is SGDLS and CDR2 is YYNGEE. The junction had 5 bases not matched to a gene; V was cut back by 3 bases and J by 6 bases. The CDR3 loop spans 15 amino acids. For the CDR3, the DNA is TGTGCCAGCAGCGCGGGACAGGGGAATCCCGGGGAGCTGTTTTTT. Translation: CASSAGQGNPGELFF.

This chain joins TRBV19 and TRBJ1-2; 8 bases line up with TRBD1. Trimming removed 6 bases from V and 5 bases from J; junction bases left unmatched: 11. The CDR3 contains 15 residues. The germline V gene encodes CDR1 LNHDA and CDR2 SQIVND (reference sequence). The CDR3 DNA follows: TGTGCCAGTAGCCCTGGACAGGGCAGAGGGTATGGCTACACCTTC. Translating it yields CASSPGQGRGYGYTF.

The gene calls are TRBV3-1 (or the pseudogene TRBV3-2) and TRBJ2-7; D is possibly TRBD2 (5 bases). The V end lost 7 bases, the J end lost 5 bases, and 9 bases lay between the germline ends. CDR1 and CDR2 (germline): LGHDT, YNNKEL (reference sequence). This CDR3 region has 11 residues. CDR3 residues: CASKGSDEQYF. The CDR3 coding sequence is TGTGCCAGCAAAGGGAGCGACGAGCAGTACTTC.